This T cell receptor beta chain was recovered during a study of T cell responses to AZD1222 COVID-19 vaccine. Germline lookup yields CDR1 ENHRY and CDR2 SYGVKD. The CDR3 is 13 residues long. Trimming cost V 6 bases and J 3 bases; bases outside gene matches: 2. Sequencing was performed with immunoSEQ multiplex PCR; in TCRdb, only in-frame clones are kept and a portion is missing. The sample contains 100,000 to 150,000 clones, around nine tenths of which appear only once. Here the sequenced sample was peripheral blood, taken on day 0 of AZD1222 vaccination. The chain recombines TRBV10-3 with TRBJ1-1; the match to TRBD1 covers 9 bases. The receptor was derived from an adult in good health. The CDR3 DNA reads TGTGCCATCAGACAGGGGGCCCACACTGAAGCTTTCTTT. This translates into CAIRQGAHTEAFF.